This TCR beta chain was recorded in a study of OX40 agonist ivuxolimab in advanced cancers. This CDR3 contains 13 residues. CDR1 is ENHRY and CDR2 is SYGVKD in the germline V gene. Blood draws occurred at baseline, cycle 4 day 1, and cycle 7 day 1. Data came from immunoSEQ multiplex PCR; TCRdb stores just in-frame clones and leaves some out. The repertoire holds roughly 40,000 clones, with roughly 90% as singletons. This clonotype originated in an adult with an advanced solid tumor such as melanoma, head and neck, liver or kidney cancer. The rearrangement links TRBV10-3 to TRBJ2-7; D may match TRBD1 or TRBD2 (5 bases each). The material sequenced was CD4+ or CD8+ T cells sorted from blood, taken in a trial of the OX40 agonist ivuxolimab. The CDR3 here is CATRDPGTYEQYF. As DNA, the CDR3 is TGTGCGACCCGGGACCCGGGCACCTACGAGCAGTACTTC.